The 20 T cell receptor beta chains listed next were all sequenced from one sample in a study of cytomegalovirus exposure and HLA in healthy donors (dated by TCRdb to 2016 to 2017). Library preparation was by the immunoSEQ multiplex PCR assay. For the multiplex PCR, a mixture combining 60 forward primers for TCR Vbeta segments and 13 reverse primers for TCR Jbeta segments was used. TCRdb mirrors the immuneACCESS table, restricted to in-frame sequences. Some clones are absent from its copies; in checked studies, under half trace to an unresolved V gene, and the reason for the others is unknown. This sample has around 150,000 clones in its table, and roughly two thirds of those were observed once. 13% to 15% of the sample comes from the top ten. Sample: PBMCs. The receptors stem from a human donor in good health.

The chain carries TRBV13 and TRBJ1-2; perhaps TRBD1 as D (5 bases). Germline values: CDR1 PRHDT, CDR2 FYEKMQ (reference sequence). Trimming removed 2 bases from V and 6 bases from J, with 16 bases in between. The CDR3 consists of 15 residues. Here the CDR3 reads CASSLTPGFSDGYTF. The CDR3 DNA follows: TGTGCCAGCAGCTTAACTCCAGGGTTTTCGGATGGCTACACCTTC.

The V and J genes are TRBV4-1 and TRBJ2-7, with 14 bases that match TRBD2. The CDR3 has 18 residues. V lost 1 base, J lost 2 bases, and 7 bases stayed unmatched. The germline V gene has CDR1 MGHRA and CDR2 YSYEKL. The CDR3 region has the DNA TGCGCCAGCAGCCAAGGAGCGACTAGCGGGGGGGGGACCTACGAGCAGTACTTC. Residues: CASSQGATSGGGTYEQYF.

This chain joins TRBV7-3 and TRBJ2-2; 8 bases are shared with TRBD2. V was clipped by 2 bases and J by 4 bases; unmatched bases: 3. Per the germline V gene, CDR1 is SGHTA and CDR2 is FQGTGA. This CDR3 comprises 15 residues. The CDR3 sequence: CASSLRAGATGELFF. The CDR3 region has the DNA TGTGCCAGCAGCTTACGAGCGGGGGCCACCGGGGAGCTGTTTTTT. Filled out from reference TRBV7-3 and TRBJ2-2, the complete variable domain reads GAGVSQTPSNKVTEKGKYVELRCDPISGHTALYWYRQSLGQGPEFLIYFQGTGAADDSGLPNDRFFAVRPEGSVSTLKIQRTERGDSAVYLCASSLRAGATGELFFGEGSRLTVL.

The chain joins TRBV7-9 to TRBJ2-7; TRBD2 matches at 7 bases. The CDR3 has 11 amino acids. The germline CDR1 and CDR2 sequences are SEHNR and FQNEAQ (reference sequence). With 6 bases clipped from V and 4 bases from J, the junction kept 0 bases outside the gene matches. The DNA of the CDR3 is TGTGCCAGCAGGGGAGGGTACGAGCAGTACTTC. It encodes CASRGGYEQYF. Looking up the rest from reference TRBV7-9 and TRBJ2-7 gives the full variable domain: DTGVSQNPRHKITKRGQNVTFRCDPISEHNRLYWYRQTLGQGPEFLTYFQNEAQLEKSRLLSDRFSAERPKGSFSTLEIQRTEQGDSAMYLCASRGGYEQYFGPGTRLTVT.

V and J are TRBV7-8 and TRBJ2-7; 9 nucleotides align to TRBD1. CDR3 length: 15 residues. With 5 bases clipped from V and 7 bases from J, the junction kept 12 bases outside the gene matches. Germline V gene sequence: CDR1 SGHVS, CDR2 FQNEAQ. The CDR3 loop reads CASSARSGQGQEQYF. The CDR3, as DNA: TGTGCCAGCAGCGCTCGTTCGGGACAGGGACAAGAGCAGTACTTC.

This clone was seen a handful of times. The gene calls are TRBV12-5 and TRBJ1-5, with D possibly TRBD1 on 6 matching bases. The CDR3 is made up of 15 amino acids. The germline V gene encodes CDR1 LGHNT and CDR2 FRNRAP. Trimming cost V 6 bases and J 0 bases, with 12 bases left between them. CDR3 coding DNA: TGTGCTAGTGGGCCAGGGGCCCCTAGCAATCAGCCCCAGCATTTT. Translation: CASGPGAPSNQPQHF. The whole variable domain, filled in from reference TRBV12-5 and TRBJ1-5, reads DARVTQTPRHKVTEMGQEVTMRCQPILGHNTVFWYRQTMMQGLELLAYFRNRAPLDDSGMPKDRFSAEMPDATLATLKIQPSEPRDSAVYFCASGPGAPSNQPQHFGDGTRLSIL.

Notes on this clone: The sample contains more than one DNA sequence encoding this CDR3. The CDR3 reads CASSIKQGDEQYF. CDR3 nucleotides: TGTGCCAGTAGTATAAAACAGGGCGACGAGCAGTACTTC. The chain links TRBV19 to TRBJ2-7; D might be TRBD1 (6 bases). The germline CDR1 and CDR2 sequences are LNHDA and SQIVND (reference sequence). The CDR3 has 13 residues. V was cut by 2 bases and J by 5 bases, with 10 bases left in between.

This clone was detected a few times. The chain is built from TRBV7-8 and TRBJ2-1; the D is unclear. The germline gives CDR1 SGHVS, CDR2 FQNEAQ. V was trimmed by 5 bases and J by 7 bases, leaving 12 bases between them. This CDR3 spans 13 amino acids. CDR3 region: CASSNGLRNEQFF. CDR3 bases: TGTGCCAGCAGCAACGGATTGAGGAATGAGCAGTTCTTC.

This clone has more than one count but fewer than ten. The rearrangement joins TRBV5-6 to TRBJ2-5, with D perhaps TRBD2 (5 bases). In germline, CDR1 is SGHDT, CDR2 YYEEEE. V lost 1 base and J 4 bases, leaving 8 bases between the germline ends. The CDR3 sequence is 13 residues long. The CDR3 coding sequence is TGTGCCAGCAGCTTGCTAAGCGGAGAGACCCAGTACTTC. It is translated as CASSLLSGETQYF.

The sample holds a few counts of this clone. The V call is TRBV5-6, the J call TRBJ2-2; the D gene is possibly TRBD1 (5 bases). Trimming shortened V by 0 bases and J by 8 bases, and 5 bases separated the two germline ends. There are 12 residues in the CDR3. Germline assignment: CDR1 SGHDT and CDR2 YYEEEE. The CDR3 loop reads CASSLEGGELFF. The DNA of the CDR3 is TGTGCCAGCAGCTTGGAGGGGGGGGAGCTGTTTTTT.

The chain links TRBV10-3 to TRBJ2-5; 13 bases are a match to TRBD2. J was trimmed by 4 bases and V by 6 bases; bases with no gene match: 5. CDR1 and CDR2 (germline): ENHRY, SYGVKD. The CDR3 consists of 15 residues. In DNA form, the CDR3 reads TGTGCCATCAGCTCCACTAGCGGGAGGGGAGAGACCCAGTACTTC. Translated, it gives CAISSTSGRGETQYF.

The V and J genes are TRBV28 and TRBJ1-5; 7 bases align to TRBD1. The V gene's germline CDR1 is MDHEN and CDR2 SYDVKM. Trimming took 6 bases from V and 7 from J; bases not matched to a gene: 12. This CDR3 is built from 15 residues. CDR3 DNA sequence: TGTGCCAGCAGATCAGGGGGAGGTTTAGTACAGCCCCAGCATTTT. It is translated as CASRSGGGLVQPQHF. The full variable domain, its missing parts supplied by reference TRBV28 and TRBJ1-5, is DVKVTQSSRYLVKRTGEKVFLECVQDMDHENMFWYRQDPGLGLRLIYFSYDVKMKEKGDIPEGYSVSREKKERFSLILESASTNQTSMYLCASRSGGGLVQPQHFGDGTRLSIL.

About this clone itself: One end of the junction fails to match germline, which may point to a read error. The chain employs TRBV30 and TRBJ2-2, with unresolved D. The CDR3 consists of 14 residues. CDR1 is GTSNPN and CDR2 is SVGIG in the germline V gene (reference sequence). The CDR3 region is CAWSVPYNNGELFF. The CDR3 nucleotides read TGTGCCTGGAGTGTACCTTACAACAACGGGGAGCTGTTTTTT.

This chain connects TRBV5-1 to TRBJ2-1, with 11 nucleotides matching TRBD1. This CDR3 region has 17 residues. The trim removed 4 bases at V and 4 bases at J, leaving 10 bases unmatched. From germline, CDR1 is SGHRS and CDR2 YFSETQ. As DNA, the CDR3 is TGCGCCAGCAGCGCGGGTTCGGGGACAGGGGGTTACAATGAGCAGTTCTTC. Translation: CASSAGSGTGGYNEQFF. Based on the CDR3 plus reference TRBV5-1 and TRBJ2-1, the full variable domain is KAGVTQTPRYLIKTRGQQVTLSCSPISGHRSVSWYQQTPGQGLQFLFEYFSETQRNKGNFPGRFSGRQFSNSRSEMNVSTLELGDSALYLCASSAGSGTGGYNEQFFGPGTRLTVL.

The chain joins TRBV7-3 to TRBJ2-5; TRBD2 might be the D (5 bases). CDR1 is SGHTA and CDR2 is FQGTGA in the germline V gene. V was pared by 5 bases and J by 5 bases, with 12 bases between. CDR3 length equals 13 residues. CDR3 sequence: CASSRTSGETQYF. CDR3 bases: TGTGCCAGCAGCCGGACTTCGGGGGAGACCCAGTACTTC.

The V gene is TRBV19, the J gene TRBJ1-4; D is possibly TRBD1 (6 bases). The CDR3 loop spans 15 amino acids. CDR1 is LNHDA and CDR2 is SQIVND in the germline V gene (reference sequence). With 8 bases removed from V and 5 bases from J, the gap between germline ends came to 18 bases. The CDR3 DNA reads as TGTGCCAGTTCCCCCTCGGACAGCTCGAATGAAAAACTGTTTTTT. The encoded protein is CASSPSDSSNEKLFF.

This sequence joins TRBV29-1 and TRBJ2-7; 13 nucleotides align to TRBD2. Germline assignment: CDR1 SQVTM and CDR2 ANQGSEA. The CDR3 sequence is 13 residues long. Trimming at V came to 5 bases and at J to 3 bases, leaving 1 base not matched to a gene. Here the CDR3 reads CSVRTSGGYEQYF. For the CDR3, the DNA is TGCAGCGTTCGGACTAGCGGGGGCTACGAGCAGTACTTC.

The chain joins TRBV9 to TRBJ1-1; no clear D gene. This CDR3 comprises 14 residues. CDR1 is SGDLS, CDR2 YYNGEE, per germline. Trimming removed 7 bases from V and 1 base from J, with 14 bases in between. DNA of the CDR3: TGTGCCAGCTCCCACAACAAACAGAACACTGAAGCTTTCTTT. Translation gives CASSHNKQNTEAFF.

This clone has a handful of counts. V usage is TRBV29-1 and J usage is TRBJ1-2; a possible D gene is TRBD1 (5 bases). Germline V gene data show CDR1 as SQVTM and CDR2 as ANQGSEA. V was shortened by 4 bases and J by 6 bases, with 18 bases between the two germline ends. The length of the CDR3 is 14 residues. Here the CDR3 reads CSVGGDTRVHGYTF. Written as DNA, the CDR3 is TGCAGCGTTGGGGGCGACACCAGAGTCCATGGCTACACCTTC.

The rearrangement uses TRBV27 and TRBJ2-1; 11 positions match TRBD2. Germline CDR1 MNHEY, CDR2 SMNVEV (reference sequence). The CDR3 loop spans 15 amino acids. After removal of 10 bases from V and 4 bases from J, the junction contained 9 bases not matched to a gene. CDR3 sequence reads: CATAPRTSGYNEQFF. The CDR3 DNA reads TGTGCCACCGCCCCCAGGACTAGCGGGTACAATGAGCAGTTCTTC.